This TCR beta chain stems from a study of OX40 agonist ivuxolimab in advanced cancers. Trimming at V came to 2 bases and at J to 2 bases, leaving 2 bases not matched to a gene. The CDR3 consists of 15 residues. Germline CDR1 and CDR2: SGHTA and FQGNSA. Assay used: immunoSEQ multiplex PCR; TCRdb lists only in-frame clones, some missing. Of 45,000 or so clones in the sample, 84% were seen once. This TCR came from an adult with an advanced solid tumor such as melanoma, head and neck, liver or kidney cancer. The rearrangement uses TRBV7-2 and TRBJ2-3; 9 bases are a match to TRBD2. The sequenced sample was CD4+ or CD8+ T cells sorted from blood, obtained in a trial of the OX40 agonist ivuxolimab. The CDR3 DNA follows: TGTGCCAGCAGCTTACAGCGGGGGGTCACAGATACGCAGTATTTT. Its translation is CASSLQRGVTDTQYF.